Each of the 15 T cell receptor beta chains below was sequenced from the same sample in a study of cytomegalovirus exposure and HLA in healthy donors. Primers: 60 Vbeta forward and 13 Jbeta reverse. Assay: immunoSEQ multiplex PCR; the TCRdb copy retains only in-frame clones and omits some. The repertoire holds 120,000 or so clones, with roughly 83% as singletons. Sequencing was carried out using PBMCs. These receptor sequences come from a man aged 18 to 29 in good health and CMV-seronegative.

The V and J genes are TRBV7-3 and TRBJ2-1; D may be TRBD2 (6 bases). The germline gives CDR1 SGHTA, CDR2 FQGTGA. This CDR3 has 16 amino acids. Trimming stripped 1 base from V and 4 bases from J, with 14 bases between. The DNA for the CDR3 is TGTGCCAGCAGCTTAATGGGGGGAACAGGTTACAATGAGCAGTTCTTC. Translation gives CASSLMGGTGYNEQFF.

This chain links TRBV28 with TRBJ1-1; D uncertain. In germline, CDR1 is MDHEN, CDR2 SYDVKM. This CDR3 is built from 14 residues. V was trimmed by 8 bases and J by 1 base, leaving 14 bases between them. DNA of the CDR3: TGTGCCAGCCAGCCATATGGAGGGAACACTGAAGCTTTCTTT. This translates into CASQPYGGNTEAFF. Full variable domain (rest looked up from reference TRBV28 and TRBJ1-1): DVKVTQSSRYLVKRTGEKVFLECVQDMDHENMFWYRQDPGLGLRLIYFSYDVKMKEKGDIPEGYSVSREKKERFSLILESASTNQTSMYLCASQPYGGNTEAFFGQGTRLTVV.

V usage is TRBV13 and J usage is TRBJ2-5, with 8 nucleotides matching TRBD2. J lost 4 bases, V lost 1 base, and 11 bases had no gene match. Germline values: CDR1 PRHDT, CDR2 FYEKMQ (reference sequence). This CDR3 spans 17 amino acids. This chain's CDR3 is CASSLERVERESETQYF. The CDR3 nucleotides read TGTGCCAGCAGCTTAGAGCGCGTTGAGCGGGAGTCAGAGACCCAGTACTTC.

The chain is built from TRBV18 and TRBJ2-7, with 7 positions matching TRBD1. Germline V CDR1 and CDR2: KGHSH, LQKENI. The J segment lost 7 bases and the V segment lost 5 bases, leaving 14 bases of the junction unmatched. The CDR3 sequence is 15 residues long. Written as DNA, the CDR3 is TGTGCCAGCTCATCAAGACAGGGTACGTCGGGGGAGCAGTACTTC. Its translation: CASSSRQGTSGEQYF.

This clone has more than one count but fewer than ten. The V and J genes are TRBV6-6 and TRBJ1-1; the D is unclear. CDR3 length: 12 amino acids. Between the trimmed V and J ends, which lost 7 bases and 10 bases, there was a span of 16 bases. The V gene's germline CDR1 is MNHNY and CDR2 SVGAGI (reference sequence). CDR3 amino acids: CASTPIWHRAFF. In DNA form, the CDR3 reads TGTGCCAGCACCCCGATATGGCATCGAGCTTTCTTT.

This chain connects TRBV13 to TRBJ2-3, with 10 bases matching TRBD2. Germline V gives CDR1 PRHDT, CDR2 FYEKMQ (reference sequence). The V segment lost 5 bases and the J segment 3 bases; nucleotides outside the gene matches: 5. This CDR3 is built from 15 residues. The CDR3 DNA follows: TGTGCCAGCAGCCTTCCTAGCGGGAGAACAGATACGCAGTATTTT. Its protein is CASSLPSGRTDTQYF.

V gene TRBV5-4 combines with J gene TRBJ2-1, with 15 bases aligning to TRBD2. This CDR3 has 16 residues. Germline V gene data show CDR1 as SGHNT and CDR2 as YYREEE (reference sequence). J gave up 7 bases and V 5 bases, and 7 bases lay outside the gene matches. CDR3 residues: CASSQGLAGGVNEQFF. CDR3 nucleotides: TGTGCCAGCAGTCAGGGACTAGCGGGAGGTGTAAATGAGCAGTTCTTC.

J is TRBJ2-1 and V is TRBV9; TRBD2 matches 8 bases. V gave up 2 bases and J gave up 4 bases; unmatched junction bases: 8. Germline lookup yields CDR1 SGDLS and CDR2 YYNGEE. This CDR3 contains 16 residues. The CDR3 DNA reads TGTGCCAGCAGCGTCGGGACTAGTTACCCTTACAATGAGCAGTTCTTC. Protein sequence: CASSVGTSYPYNEQFF.

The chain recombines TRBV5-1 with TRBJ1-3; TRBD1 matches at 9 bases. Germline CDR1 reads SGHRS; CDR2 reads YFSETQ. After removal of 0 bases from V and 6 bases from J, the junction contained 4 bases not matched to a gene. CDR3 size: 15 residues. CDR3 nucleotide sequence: TGCGCCAGCAGCTTGGACGGGGACAGGGCAAACACCATATATTTT. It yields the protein CASSLDGDRANTIYF. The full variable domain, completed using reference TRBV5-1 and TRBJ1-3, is KAGVTQTPRYLIKTRGQQVTLSCSPISGHRSVSWYQQTPGQGLQFLFEYFSETQRNKGNFPGRFSGRQFSNSRSEMNVSTLELGDSALYLCASSLDGDRANTIYFGEGSWLTVV.

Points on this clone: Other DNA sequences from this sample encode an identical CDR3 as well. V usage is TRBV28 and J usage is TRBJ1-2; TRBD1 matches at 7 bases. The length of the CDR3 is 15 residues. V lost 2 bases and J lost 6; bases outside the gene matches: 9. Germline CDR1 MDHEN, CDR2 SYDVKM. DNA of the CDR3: TGTGCCAGCAGTTTAGCGACCGACAGGGCTGATGGCTACACCTTC. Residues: CASSLATDRADGYTF.

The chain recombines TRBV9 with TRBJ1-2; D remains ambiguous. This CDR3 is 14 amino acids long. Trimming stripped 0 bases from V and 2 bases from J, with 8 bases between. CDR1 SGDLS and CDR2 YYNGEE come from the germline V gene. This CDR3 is CASSVGGQNYGYTF. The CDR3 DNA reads TGTGCCAGCAGCGTAGGTGGGCAGAACTATGGCTACACCTTC.

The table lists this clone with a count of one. CDR3 loop: CASRRDRNQPQHF. CDR3 sequence (DNA): TGTGCCAGTAGACGCGACAGAAATCAGCCCCAGCATTTT. The rearrangement uses TRBV19 and TRBJ1-5; D is perhaps TRBD1 (5 bases). The CDR3 runs to 13 residues. Germline V gene lookup returns CDR1 LNHDA and CDR2 SQIVND (reference sequence). Trimming left V 6 bases short and J 4 bases short, with 10 bases between.

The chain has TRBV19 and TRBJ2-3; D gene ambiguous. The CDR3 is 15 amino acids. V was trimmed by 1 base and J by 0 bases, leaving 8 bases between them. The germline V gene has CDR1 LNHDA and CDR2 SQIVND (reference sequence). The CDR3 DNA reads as TGTGCCAGTAGTATAGCTGGCCAAAGCACAGATACGCAGTATTTT. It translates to CASSIAGQSTDTQYF.

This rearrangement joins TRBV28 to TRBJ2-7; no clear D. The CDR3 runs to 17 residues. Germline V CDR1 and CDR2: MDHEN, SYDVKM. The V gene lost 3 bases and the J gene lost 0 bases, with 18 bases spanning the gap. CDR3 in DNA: TGTGCCAGCAGTTTCCATTCTCAAAGCTCCTTCTCCTACGAGCAGTACTTC. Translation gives CASSFHSQSSFSYEQYF.

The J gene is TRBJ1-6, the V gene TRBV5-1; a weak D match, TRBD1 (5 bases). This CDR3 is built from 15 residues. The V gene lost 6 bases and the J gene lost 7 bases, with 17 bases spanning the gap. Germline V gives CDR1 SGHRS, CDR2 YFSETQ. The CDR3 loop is CASTPGYQGNSPLHF. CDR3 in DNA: TGCGCCAGCACCCCGGGTTACCAGGGAAATTCACCCCTCCACTTT.